The 10 T cell receptor beta chains in this list originate from one sample, sequenced in a study of CXCR3-negative and CXCR3-positive naive CD8 T cells. These receptors have no known antigen. Study-wide results and caveats: Compared with CXCR3-negative naive cells, CXCR3-positive naive cells showed more hydrophobic TRB CDR3s.

The libraries of TRB cDNA were prepared using 5' RACE with UMI labels. TCRdb reanalyzed the 5' RACE reads and collapses them to one entry per CDR3 protein, without DNA. This table lists about 60,000 distinct CDR3 sequences. The sample consisted of naive CXCR3+ CD8+ T cells from blood. Described subset: CD45RO-CCR7+CD27+CD95- naive CD8+ T cells expressing CXCR3 (TNR3+). The receptors stem from a human donor in good health. Some clones in this sample may be carry-over from other donors' samples.

The rearrangement uses TRBV12-3 or TRBV12-4 and TRBJ1-1. The CDR3 length is 14 residues. CDR3 amino acids: CASSLSSSGTEAFF.

V is TRBV2 and J is TRBJ2-2; with no DNA, the TCRdb D assignment of TRBD2 cannot be verified. The length of the CDR3 is 13 residues. Per the germline V gene, CDR1 is SNHLY and CDR2 is FYNNEI. The CDR3 region is CAREGSNTGELFF.

V and J are TRBV12-3 or TRBV12-4 and TRBJ2-5; without DNA, the TCRdb call of TRBD2 cannot be checked. The CDR3 runs 16 residues. CDR3 loop: CASSFRTSGFQETQYF.

V and J are TRBV14 and TRBJ1-2. The CDR3 has 16 residues. Germline V CDR1 and CDR2: SGHDN, FVKESK. The CDR3 region is CASSQDPRAAVYGYTF. The whole variable domain, filled in from reference TRBV14 and TRBJ1-2, reads EAGVTQFPSHSVIEKGQTVTLRCDPISGHDNLYWYRRVMGKEIKFLLHFVKESKQDESGMPNNRFLAERTGGTYSTLKVQPAELEDSGVYFCASSQDPRAAVYGYTFGSGTRLTVV.

The V call is TRBV15, the J call TRBJ1-1. CDR1 and CDR2 (germline): LNHNV, YYDKDF (reference sequence). The CDR3 sequence is 12 residues long. The CDR3 loop reads CATSRAGIEAFF.

The chain joins TRBV6-2 or TRBV6-3 to TRBJ2-2. CDR3 length: 15 amino acids. CDR1 is MNHEY, CDR2 SVGEGT, per germline. CDR3 amino acids: CASSYSSANTGELFF.

Here the CDR3 reads CASSLVGGANEKLFF. The chain uses TRBV5-1 and TRBJ1-4; checking the TCRdb D call of TRBD1 is not possible without DNA. Germline V gene lookup returns CDR1 SGHRS and CDR2 YFSETQ. The CDR3 covers 15 residues. The full variable domain, completed using reference TRBV5-1 and TRBJ1-4, is KAGVTQTPRYLIKTRGQQVTLSCSPISGHRSVSWYQQTPGQGLQFLFEYFSETQRNKGNFPGRFSGRQFSNSRSEMNVSTLELGDSALYLCASSLVGGANEKLFFGSGTQLSVL.

The CDR3 sequence: CASSERGQGATGELFF. The V call is TRBV25-1, the J call TRBJ2-2; TCRdb indicates TRBD1, and absent DNA this call remains unverified. CDR3 length equals 16 residues. Germline-derived CDR1 and CDR2 are MGHDK and SYGVNS. The full variable domain, with the rest looked up from reference TRBV25-1 and TRBJ2-2, is EADIYQTPRYLVIGTGKKITLECSQTMGHDKMYWYQQDPGMELHLIHYSYGVNSTEKGDLSSESTVSRIRTEHFPLTLESARPSHTSQYLCASSERGQGATGELFFGEGSRLTVL.

V usage is TRBV11-2 and J usage is TRBJ1-2; TCRdb's D call of TRBD1 is untestable without DNA. Germline assignment: CDR1 SGHAT and CDR2 FQNNGV. The CDR3 consists of 15 residues. The CDR3 is CASSPRAGGAYGYTF. The whole variable domain, remainder taken from reference TRBV11-2 and TRBJ1-2, is EAGVAQSPRYKIIEKRQSVAFWCNPISGHATLYWYQQILGQGPKLLIQFQNNGVVDDSQLPKDRFSAERLKGVDSTLKIQPAKLEDSAVYLCASSPRAGGAYGYTFGSGTRLTVV.

The J gene is TRBJ2-3, the V gene TRBV27; TCRdb proposes TRBD2, but this gene call is untestable without DNA. The CDR3 is 14 amino acids. Per the germline V gene, CDR1 is MNHEY and CDR2 is SMNVEV (reference sequence). The CDR3 sequence is CASSFGESTDTQYF.